The TCR beta chain described here comes from a study of siplizumab effects on memory and regulatory T cells. Study outcomes and limitations: There was no confirmation of the suppressive function of proliferating Tregs from siplizumab cultures.

As regards this clone: No antigen is known for it.

TCRdb's copy holds only in-frame clones and misses some; the assay was immunoSEQ multiplex PCR. Of more than 95,000 clones listed, approximately 94% are singletons. Trimming removed 2 bases from V and 1 base from J, with 9 bases in between. This CDR3 comprises 15 residues. Per germline, CDR1 MNHNS and CDR2 SASEGT. The sample was non-Treg CD4+ T cells sorted from blood. The sequence derives from a human donor in good health. The V and J genes are TRBV6-1 and TRBJ1-3; D is possibly TRBD1 (6 bases). The CDR3 nucleotides are TGTGCCAGCAGTGAACGGGGGACATCTGGAAACACCATATATTTT. This codes for CASSERGTSGNTIYF.